This T cell receptor beta chain was sequenced during a study of blood T cell repertoires in COVID-19. For the study at large: The cDNA or gDNA used as material had been derived from T cells, B-cell-depleted T cells, or PBMCs.

This CDR3 region has 15 residues. Looked up from germline, CDR1 is ENHRY and CDR2 is SYGVKD. V lost 10 bases and J lost 0, with 18 bases in between. The method was immunoSEQ multiplex PCR; TCRdb's version includes in-frame clones alone and lacks a portion of them. The sample carries roughly 53,000 clones, 70% to 80% recorded once. The sample comprised peripheral blood. V and J are TRBV10-3 and TRBJ1-1; D perhaps matches TRBD1 (5 bases). This sequence was found in a man aged 45-60 years with active or convalescent COVID-19. CDR3 sequence (DNA): TGTGCCACCACAAGAGGGGAGGGAGTGAACACTGAAGCTTTCTTT. Protein product: CATTRGEGVNTEAFF.